These T cell receptor beta chains were read from a single sample in a study of T cell repertoires in cytomegalovirus infection. For these receptors, no antigen is known. MiXCR, applied by TCRdb to the reads, yields one record per CDR3 protein. The table lists approximately 470,000 distinct CDR3 sequences, approximately 42% of them singletons. The source was cultured PBMCs, collected from culture after CMV antigen stimulation. These receptors all stem from a human donor in good health (CMV status not recorded). Some clones in this sample may be carry-over from other donors' samples. Both conserved end residues are part of each CDR3. A D gene is named only where the DNA matches it firmly. The size of a clone is reported for some rows only, either as once, few or many, or as a class for expanded clones.

d_call,cdr3_length,v_call,j_call,clone_size,cdr3_nt,cdr3_aa
NA,15,TRBV6-5,TRBJ2-1,NA,TGTGCCAGCAGTTACTCGCGCGGGGTGTACAATGAGCAGTTCTTC,CASSYSRGVYNEQFF
TRBD2,13,TRBV25-1,TRBJ2-1,NA,TGTGCCAGTAGCTCTAGCGGGATAGGTGAGCAGTTCTTC,CASSSSGIGEQFF
NA,14,TRBV6-1,TRBJ1-1,few,TGTGCCAGCACCGTATGGGGGCAGAACACTGAAGCTTTCTTT,CASTVWGQNTEAFF
NA,15,TRBV27,TRBJ1-3,NA,TGTGCCAGCAGTTTAAGGCAGGGATCTGGAAACACCATATGTTTT,CASSLRQGSGNTICF
NA,12,TRBV28,TRBJ2-5,NA,TGTGCCAGCAGTTTGGTCCAGGGCCCTGAGTACTTC,CASSLVQGPEYF
TRBD2,16,TRBV20-1,TRBJ2-3,few,TGCAGTGCTAGAGATCGCAGTCTAGCGGGATCGGGGGGGCAGTATTTT,CSARDRSLAGSGGQYF
NA,15,TRBV4-1,TRBJ2-7,few,TGCGCCAGCAGCAACCGAATAGGAACATCAAGCGAGCAGTACTTC,CASSNRIGTSSEQYF
NA,14,TRBV4-1,TRBJ2-5,few,TGCGCCAGCAGCCAATCCCGGGGGCAAGAGACCCAGTACTTC,CASSQSRGQETQYF
NA,12,TRBV6-8,TRBJ1-1,NA,TGTGCCAGCAGTTATGGGGGGCGTGAAGCTTTCTTT,CASSYGGREAFF
TRBD1,15,TRBV4-1,TRBJ2-7,NA,TGCGCCAGCAGCCCCCGCCGGACAGGGATTGACGAGCAGTACTTC,CASSPRRTGIDEQYF
NA,13,TRBV7-2,TRBJ1-6,NA,TGTGCCAGCAGCTTATACGGCAATTCACCCCTCCACTTT,CASSLYGNSPLHF
NA,16,TRBV25-1,TRBJ2-1,NA,TGTGCCAGCAGTGAATATGGTAACGGGGGAAACAATGAGCAGTTCTTC,CASSEYGNGGNNEQFF
NA,15,TRBV7-2,TRBJ1-4,once,TGTGCCAGCAGCTTAGGTGTGGGGGCGGGGGAAAAACTGTTTTTT,CASSLGVGAGEKLFF
TRBD2,16,TRBV5-4,TRBJ2-1,NA,TGTGCCAGCAGCCCCCAGCGGGGGGGCTCCTACAATGAGCAGTTCTTC,CASSPQRGGSYNEQFF
NA,15,TRBV4-2,TRBJ2-5,NA,TGTGCCAGCAGCCAAGATCCACTAACCCAAGAGACCCAGTACTTC,CASSQDPLTQETQYF
NA,14,TRBV7-9,TRBJ2-1,NA,TGTGCCAGCAGCCCCCCCCCCGGGTCCAATGAGCAGTTCTTC,CASSPPPGSNEQFF
NA,13,TRBV11-2,TRBJ2-7,once,TGTGCCAGCAGCTTAGGGTTCGCCTACGAGCAGTACTTC,CASSLGFAYEQYF
NA,16,TRBV28,TRBJ1-1,few,TGTGCCAGCAGCACGGTCGCGGGGGGGCGGTTGGGGAAAGCTTTCTTT,CASSTVAGGRLGKAFF
NA,16,TRBV6-4,TRBJ2-1,NA,TGTGCCAGCAGTGAAGGTAGCGGCCTCTCCTACAATGAGCAGTTCTTC,CASSEGSGLSYNEQFF
NA,15,TRBV12-5,TRBJ1-1,NA,TGTGCTAGTGGTTTGGTACTGGGAAGAGGGACTGAAGCTTTCTTT,CASGLVLGRGTEAFF
NA,15,TRBV19,TRBJ1-3,many,TGTGCCAGTAGTCGGCTGATCTACTCTGGAAACACCATATATTTT,CASSRLIYSGNTIYF
NA,15,TRBV7-2,TRBJ1-4,NA,TGTGCCAGCAGCTTCCGTGGGGCTGGAGGAGAAAAACTGTTTTTT,CASSFRGAGGEKLFF
TRBD2,15,TRBV4-1,TRBJ2-1,few,TGCGCCAGCAGCCATGACGCGGGGGGGAACAATGAGCAGTTCTTC,CASSHDAGGNNEQFF
NA,12,TRBV7-6,TRBJ2-2,NA,TGTGCCAGCAGCTCGGACGCCGGGGAGCTGTTTTTT,CASSSDAGELFF
TRBD1,14,TRBV6-6,TRBJ2-1,NA,TGTGCCAGCGGCCGGGACAGCTCCTACAATGAGCAGTTCTTC,CASGRDSSYNEQFF
TRBD1,14,TRBV5-4,TRBJ1-1,NA,TGTGCCAGCAGCTTGGAGGGGGCCTGGACTGAAGCTTTCTTT,CASSLEGAWTEAFF
NA,13,TRBV2,TRBJ1-2,NA,TGTGCCAGCAGTGAAGGCCGGGGTGATGGCTACACCTTC,CASSEGRGDGYTF
NA,17,TRBV7-2,TRBJ1-4,NA,TGTGTCAGCAGCCCCAGCCCCCTCCGGCCAACTAATGAAAAACTGTTTTTT,CVSSPSPLRPTNEKLFF
TRBD2,14,TRBV19,TRBJ2-3,few,TGTGCCAGTAGCCGCGGGGGGGATCCAGATACGCAGTATTTT,CASSRGGDPDTQYF
NA,16,TRBV11-2,TRBJ2-1,NA,TGTGCCAGCAGCTTAGCAGGGCGGGGGCCATACAATGAGCAGTTCTTC,CASSLAGRGPYNEQFF
NA,16,TRBV18,TRBJ1-1,few,TGTGCCAGCTCACCACCCTTACAGGGCCCGAACACTGAAGCTTTCTTT,CASSPPLQGPNTEAFF
NA,15,TRBV6-1,TRBJ1-2,NA,TGTGCCAGCAGTTTAACAGCATTCGCTAACTATGGCTACACCTTC,CASSLTAFANYGYTF
NA,16,TRBV12-3/TRBV12-4,TRBJ2-2,NA,TGTGCCAGCAGCCCCAGGGGACGACGGAACACCGGGGAGCTGTTTTTT,CASSPRGRRNTGELFF
NA,13,TRBV7-9,TRBJ2-3,few,TGTGCCAGCAGCTTACTAGTGACAGATACGCAGTATTTT,CASSLLVTDTQYF
TRBD2,16,TRBV7-6,TRBJ2-3,NA,TGTGCCAGCAGCCCGTGGACTAGCGGGAGCTCAGATACGCAGTATTTT,CASSPWTSGSSDTQYF
NA,15,TRBV20-1,TRBJ1-4,few,TGCAGTGCTATCCGGGCCAAGGGGGCTAATGAAAAACTGTTTTTT,CSAIRAKGANEKLFF
NA,13,TRBV7-3,TRBJ2-5,few,TGTGCCAGCAGCTCTAAGGTTGAAGAGACCCAGTACTTC,CASSSKVEETQYF
NA,14,TRBV2,TRBJ1-1,NA,TGTGCCAGCAGTGGGGAACAGGGCACCATTGAAGCTTTCTTT,CASSGEQGTIEAFF